The entry below gives a single T cell receptor (beta chain) sequence along with its context. The sample originates from a study of blood T cell repertoires in COVID-19. Assay used: immunoSEQ multiplex PCR; TCRdb lists only in-frame clones, some missing. The data show 250,000 to 300,000 clones, with approximately 89% seen just once and more than 6.5% held by the top ten. In germline, CDR1 is SGHNT, CDR2 YYREEE (reference sequence). The CDR3 loop spans 17 amino acids. V trimming: 0 bases; J trimming: 2 bases; junction bases outside the gene matches: 9. The chain recombines TRBV5-4 with TRBJ1-1; TRBD1 matches 8 bases. The receptor was derived from a woman younger than 45 who had recovered from COVID-19. Material for sequencing was peripheral blood. The CDR3 loop is CASSLGQGNYLNTEAFF. The CDR3 bases are TGTGCCAGCAGCTTGGGACAGGGGAACTACCTTAACACTGAAGCTTTCTTT.